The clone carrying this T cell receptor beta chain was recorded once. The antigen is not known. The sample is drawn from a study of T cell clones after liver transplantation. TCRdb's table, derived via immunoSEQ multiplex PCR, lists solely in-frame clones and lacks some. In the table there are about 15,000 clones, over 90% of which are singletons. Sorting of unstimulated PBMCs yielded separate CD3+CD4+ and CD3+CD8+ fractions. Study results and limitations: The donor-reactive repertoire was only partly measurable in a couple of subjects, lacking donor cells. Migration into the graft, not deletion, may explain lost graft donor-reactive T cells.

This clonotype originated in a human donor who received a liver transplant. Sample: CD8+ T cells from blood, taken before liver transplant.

The CDR3 region has the DNA TGTGCCAGCAGCCGACAGAGGGGCGGGAATGAAAAACTGTTTTTT. Its protein is CASSRQRGGNEKLFF. The chain couples TRBV28 to TRBJ1-4, with D possibly matching TRBD1 (5 bases). Trimming stripped 6 bases from V and 5 bases from J, with 16 bases between. Germline CDR1 is MDHEN and CDR2 is SYDVKM. CDR3 length equals 15 residues.